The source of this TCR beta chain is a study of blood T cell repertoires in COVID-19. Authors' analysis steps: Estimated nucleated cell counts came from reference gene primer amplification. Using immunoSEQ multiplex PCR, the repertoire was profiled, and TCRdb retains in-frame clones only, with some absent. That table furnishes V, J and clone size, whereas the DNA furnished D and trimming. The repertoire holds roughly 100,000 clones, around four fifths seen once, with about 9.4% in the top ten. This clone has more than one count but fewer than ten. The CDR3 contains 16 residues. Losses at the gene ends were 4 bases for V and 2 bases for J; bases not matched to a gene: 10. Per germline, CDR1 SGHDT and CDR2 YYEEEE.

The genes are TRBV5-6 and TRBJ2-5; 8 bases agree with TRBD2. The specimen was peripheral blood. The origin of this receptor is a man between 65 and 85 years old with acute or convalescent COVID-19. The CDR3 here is CASSPVPGGVQETQYF. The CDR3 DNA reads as TGTGCCAGCAGCCCTGTACCGGGGGGGGTACAAGAGACCCAGTACTTC.